This T cell receptor (beta chain) was identified in a study of neurological immune-mediated disorders. The unsorted libraries originated from 2 million PBMCs kept at -80 C. Over 200 million TCR-beta sequences from 15-18 subjects were obtained in each sequencing run. TCRdb re-analysed the 5' RACE reads in MiXCR, keeping a single row per CDR3 protein. The sample lists roughly 15,000 distinct CDR3 sequences, roughly 14% occurring once. The CDR3 has 15 amino acids. Trimming removed 4 bases at V and 2 bases at J, with 13 bases between. Germline V gene lookup returns CDR1 SGHDN and CDR2 FVKESK. This clonotype has at least ten counts.

V and J are TRBV14 and TRBJ2-3; D is undetermined. This receptor was taken from a man aged 55-75 years with HTLV-1-associated myelopathy (HAM/TSP). The source material was PBMCs. This CDR3 reads CASSRLDWSTDTQYF. CDR3 DNA: TGTGCCAGCAGCCGGTTGGATTGGTCCACAGATACGCAGTATTTT.